The clone carrying this T cell receptor (beta chain) was observed a handful of times. The antigen remains unidentified. Trimming took off 6 bases at V and 0 bases at J, with 13 bases between the two ends. The germline CDR1 and CDR2 sequences are SGHRS and YFSETQ. The CDR3 extends over 16 amino acids. The data were taken from a study of T cell repertoires in cytomegalovirus infection. Overall study: Public TCR beta signatures provided an indication of both CMV infection and a matching HLA type. Findings and limits, study-wide: Ex vivo responses were dominated by HLA-C-restricted CMV-specific TCR beta clonotypes. Identification of carriers of CMV plus the relevant HLA was achieved through cumulative public TCR beta family frequency.

TCRdb ran MiXCR on the reads and lists one entry per CDR3 protein. The profile shows 85,000 to 120,000 distinct CDR3 sequences, approximately 16% of them singletons. The sample taken for sequencing was PBMCs. The chain uses TRBV5-1 and TRBJ2-6, with a tentative D call TRBD1 (5 bases). This receptor was taken from a human donor in good health (CMV status not recorded). Some clones in this sample may be carry-over from other donors' samples. This CDR3 reads CASTLTGSSGANVLTF. In DNA form, the CDR3 reads TGCGCCAGCACCCTAACAGGTTCCTCTGGGGCCAACGTCCTGACTTTC.